This T cell receptor (beta chain) was observed in a study of T cells after yellow fever vaccination. Study details: Preparation used SMART-Seq v4 Ultra Low Input for the low-cell-number fractions. Study-level points and caveats: Most primary-vaccination clones reappeared after the booster (about 97% CD4, more than 70% CD8).

TCRdb processed the 5' RACE reads anew with MiXCR; each CDR3 protein has one entry. The table includes about 580,000 distinct CDR3 sequences, roughly a sixth detected once. Trimming left V 5 bases short and J 0 bases short, with 11 bases between. Per the germline V gene, CDR1 is WSHSY and CDR2 is SAAADI. The CDR3 length is 15 residues. As to this clonotype: Its antigen is undetermined.

This TCR was recovered from a man aged 18-30 years who received the YFV17D yellow fever vaccine. The sequenced sample was PBMCs, obtained about 5 days after the first yellow fever vaccination. This chain links TRBV10-2 with TRBJ1-3; D unresolved. As DNA, the CDR3 is TGCGCCAGCAGTCGGACCCCCGGCTCTGGAAACACCATATATTTT. It translates to CASSRTPGSGNTIYF.